One and the same sample provided the 23 T cell receptor beta chains below, sequenced in a study of naive and memory T cell subsets. The beta constant-region primer was an equimolar mix of two oligonucleotides covering TRBC1 and TRBC2. MiXCR, run by TCRdb on the UMI-ligation and nested PCR reads, gives a single entry per CDR3 protein. The sample carries approximately 140,000 distinct CDR3 sequences, approximately 17% recorded once. Sequences were obtained from naive CD4+ T cells from blood. These TCRs come from a human donor in good health.

This chain connects TRBV12-3 or TRBV12-4 to TRBJ1-6; possible D gene TRBD1, 5 bases. This CDR3 region has 14 residues. The ends were cut back, 1 base at V and 10 bases at J, with 11 bases in the middle. This chain's CDR3 is CASSLEGLDSPLHF. CDR3 nucleotide sequence: TGTGCCAGCAGTTTAGAGGGGCTAGACTCACCCCTCCACTTT.

This chain links TRBV27 with TRBJ1-3, with 9 bases aligning to TRBD1. The CDR3 length is 19 residues. The V and J ends lost 2 bases and 0 bases, in that order; junction bases with no gene match: 11. Germline CDR1 is MNHEY and CDR2 is SMNVEV (reference sequence). The DNA of the CDR3 is TGTGCCAGCAGTTTAAGCGGGACAGGGAGGCCCCGCTCTGGAAACACCATATATTTT. Its protein is CASSLSGTGRPRSGNTIYF.

As concerns this clonotype: Compared with germline, one end of the junction differs, possibly owing to a read error. The chain joins TRBV28 to TRBJ1-1; D may be TRBD1 (6 bases). CDR3 length equals 16 residues. Germline CDR1 is MDHEN and CDR2 is SYDVKM. The CDR3: CASSYPLSRGNSEAFF. As DNA, the CDR3 is TGTGCCAGCAGTTACCCCCTTTCTAGGGGGAACTCTGAAGCTTTCTTT.

This clonotype was detected many times. This chain links TRBV5-1 with TRBJ2-7; no clear D gene. V lost 0 bases to trimming and J lost 6 bases, with 4 bases between them. This CDR3 region has 11 residues. Germline values: CDR1 SGHRS, CDR2 YFSETQ. CDR3 sequence reads: CASSLALEQYF. In DNA, the CDR3 is TGCGCCAGCAGCTTGGCCCTCGAGCAGTACTTC.

The genes are TRBV7-9 and TRBJ2-5, with 9 bases matching TRBD2. CDR3 length: 16 amino acids. The germline gives CDR1 SEHNR, CDR2 FQNEAQ (reference sequence). Trimming cost V 5 bases and J 1 base; bases outside gene matches: 8. DNA for the CDR3: TGTGCCAGCAGCCCCACCGGGACTAGCAGCCAAGAGACCCAGTACTTC. Amino acid sequence: CASSPTGTSSQETQYF.

J is TRBJ2-7 and V is TRBV20-1; tentatively, D is TRBD2 (6 bases). Germline V gives CDR1 DFQATT, CDR2 SNEGSKA (reference sequence). CDR3 size: 13 residues. The V end was cut by 3 bases, the J end by 6 bases, with 15 bases between. The CDR3 loop reads CSASPGTDTEQYF. The CDR3 nucleotides are TGCAGTGCTAGCCCCGGGACTGACACCGAGCAGTACTTC.

The sample holds a few counts of this clonotype. The chain is built from TRBV2 and TRBJ1-1; D remains unclear. V was pared by 6 bases and J by 4 bases, with 6 bases between. Germline V lookup: CDR1 SNHLY, CDR2 FYNNEI. This CDR3 region has 11 residues. As DNA, the CDR3 is TGTGCCAGCAGGTTAGGCACTGAAGCTTTCTTT. It encodes CASRLGTEAFF.

The sample holds a few counts of this clonotype. The J gene is TRBJ2-1, the V gene TRBV24-1; D is perhaps TRBD1 (6 bases). The CDR3 runs 16 residues. Trimming removed 4 bases from V and 5 bases from J, with 17 bases in between. Germline CDR1 KGHDR, CDR2 SFDVKD. CDR3 bases: TGTGCCACCAGTGACCCGGGCCAGGGGCACCACAATGAGCAGTTCTTC. Translating it yields CATSDPGQGHHNEQFF.

This clonotype was seen only a few times. The chain employs TRBV6-2 or TRBV6-3 and TRBJ2-7; 10 positions match TRBD1. The length of the CDR3 is 14 residues. Germline CDR1 is MNHEY and CDR2 is SVGEGT. With 8 bases clipped from V and 1 base from J, the junction kept 5 bases outside the gene matches. In DNA, the CDR3 is TGTGCCAGCCTCGACAGGGGGCTTTCCTACGAGCAGTACTTC. It encodes CASLDRGLSYEQYF.

The chain links TRBV5-1 to TRBJ2-5; the D gene is possibly TRBD1 (5 bases). V was pared by 0 bases and J by 2 bases, with 17 bases between. Germline V gene lookup returns CDR1 SGHRS and CDR2 YFSETQ. The CDR3 is 17 amino acids. CDR3 in DNA: TGCGCCAGCAGCTTGGGAATCAGAAGGGGCCTACAAGAGACCCAGTACTTC. This sequence encodes CASSLGIRRGLQETQYF. Full variable domain (missing parts from reference TRBV5-1 and TRBJ2-5): KAGVTQTPRYLIKTRGQQVTLSCSPISGHRSVSWYQQTPGQGLQFLFEYFSETQRNKGNFPGRFSGRQFSNSRSEMNVSTLELGDSALYLCASSLGIRRGLQETQYFGPGTRLLVL.

This clonotype was detected a few times. The gene calls are TRBV20-1 and TRBJ1-2; 9 nucleotides match TRBD1. Germline CDR1 DFQATT, CDR2 SNEGSKA (reference sequence). The CDR3 is made up of 15 amino acids. With 1 base clipped from V and 4 bases from J, the junction kept 7 bases outside the gene matches. CDR3 in DNA: TGCAGTGCTAGAGCGGGACAGGGCCCTCTCTATGGCTACACCTTC. Amino acids: CSARAGQGPLYGYTF.

The chain combines TRBV5-1 with TRBJ2-7; tentative D call: TRBD1 (6 bases). The V end was cut by 6 bases, the J end by 2 bases, with 12 bases between. The CDR3 contains 13 residues. CDR1 SGHRS and CDR2 YFSETQ come from the germline V gene. The CDR3 region is CASTPGTPYEQYF. DNA of the CDR3: TGCGCCAGCACACCGGGGACACCCTACGAGCAGTACTTC.

The table lists this clonotype with a few counts. The gene calls are TRBV30 and TRBJ2-4; 7 bases align to TRBD1. Trimming took 3 bases from V and 5 from J; bases not matched to a gene: 4. Germline V gives CDR1 GTSNPN, CDR2 SVGIG (reference sequence). The CDR3 loop spans 13 amino acids. CDR3 bases: TGTGCCTGGAGCCTGGGACAGCAAAACATTCAGTACTTC. This gives the protein CAWSLGQQNIQYF.

This clonotype was counted only a few times. This sequence joins TRBV9 and TRBJ2-7, with D possibly TRBD1 on 6 matching bases. The V end was cut by 3 bases, the J end by 3 bases, with 13 bases between. Germline CDR1 SGDLS, CDR2 YYNGEE. The CDR3 length is 14 residues. Here the CDR3 reads CASSAQGSSYEQYF. The CDR3 coding sequence is TGTGCCAGCAGCGCCCAGGGGAGTAGCTACGAGCAGTACTTC.

This chain uses TRBV5-4 with TRBJ2-1, with D perhaps assigned TRBD1 or TRBD2 (5 bases each). The germline V gene encodes CDR1 SGHNT and CDR2 YYREEE (reference sequence). The ends were cut back, 2 bases at V and 6 bases at J, with 15 bases in the middle. The CDR3 sequence is 15 residues long. The CDR3 DNA reads as TGTGCCAGCAGCTTCGGACCGACGGGGACCAATGAGCAGTTCTTC. Its protein is CASSFGPTGTNEQFF.

The chain links TRBV12-3 or TRBV12-4 to TRBJ2-1; D is unresolved. Trimming removed 6 bases from V and 8 bases from J, with 11 bases in between. The CDR3 runs to 12 residues. The CDR3 nucleotides read TGTGCCAGCAGCTCCCCTGGGGATGAGCAGTTCTTC. Amino acids: CASSSPGDEQFF.

The sample holds many counts of this clonotype. The J gene is TRBJ1-1, the V gene TRBV21-1. TRBV21-1 is flagged as a pseudogene. This CDR3 spans 14 amino acids. CDR3 in amino acids: CASSKESENTEAFF. The DNA of the CDR3 is TGTGCCAGCAGCAAAGAGTCAGAAAACACTGAAGCTTTCTTT.

This clonotype was counted once. This chain uses TRBV2 with TRBJ2-1, with 9 bases identical to TRBD2. J lost 9 bases, V lost 6 bases, and 9 bases had no gene match. The germline V gene encodes CDR1 SNHLY and CDR2 FYNNEI. The CDR3 is 14 amino acids. CDR3 region: CASSNSGSVGEQFF. CDR3 DNA sequence: TGTGCCAGCAGCAATAGCGGGAGTGTGGGTGAGCAGTTCTTC.

This clonotype was counted a few times. The genes are TRBV20-1 and TRBJ2-1, with 7 nucleotides matching TRBD2. CDR3 size: 17 residues. Per germline, CDR1 DFQATT and CDR2 SNEGSKA (reference sequence). V lost 1 base and J lost 0; bases outside the gene matches: 9. The CDR3 is CSARVLAVPSSYNEQFF. CDR3 in DNA: TGCAGTGCTAGAGTTCTAGCGGTTCCAAGCTCCTACAATGAGCAGTTCTTC.

This clonotype was seen a few times. The chain uses TRBV3-1 and TRBJ1-1; D may be TRBD1 (5 bases). The CDR3 spans 14 residues. With 1 base removed from V and 5 bases from J, the gap between germline ends came to 11 bases. The germline CDR1 and CDR2 sequences are LGHDT and YNNKEL (reference sequence). The CDR3 is CASSQGPTGTEAFF. CDR3 nucleotides: TGTGCCAGCAGCCAAGGTCCTACAGGTACTGAAGCTTTCTTT.

The chain employs TRBV5-1 and TRBJ2-5; no clear D. The CDR3 loop spans 17 amino acids. Germline V lookup: CDR1 SGHRS, CDR2 YFSETQ. Trimming cost V 4 bases and J 4 bases, with 23 bases left between them. The CDR3 protein is CASSVDPISTPGETQYF. CDR3 nucleotide sequence: TGCGCCAGCAGCGTGGACCCTATATCGACCCCGGGAGAGACCCAGTACTTC.

The chain carries TRBV11-2 and TRBJ1-5; D not resolved. Trimming took off 5 bases at V and 0 bases at J, with 11 bases between the two ends. The CDR3 is 15 amino acids. CDR1 is SGHAT and CDR2 is FQNNGV in the germline V gene. CDR3 sequence reads: CASSPDPLSNQPQHF. CDR3 coding DNA: TGTGCCAGCAGCCCTGACCCCCTTAGCAATCAGCCCCAGCATTTT.

The chain uses TRBV28 and TRBJ2-3; a possible D gene is TRBD1 (6 bases). The CDR3 loop spans 15 amino acids. The germline V and J ends were trimmed by 3 bases and 1 base, with 11 bases remaining between them. Germline CDR1 and CDR2: MDHEN and SYDVKM. CDR3 bases: TGTGCCAGCAGTTTTTCAGGGGCTGGCACAGATACGCAGTATTTT. This codes for CASSFSGAGTDTQYF.